This record looks at one T cell receptor (beta chain) sequence and its context. Seattle patients were enrolled while actively infected and followed longitudinally. This CDR3 comprises 13 residues. V dropped 3 bases and J dropped 8; count of bases not matched to a gene: 4. Per the germline V gene, CDR1 is KGHSH and CDR2 is LQKENI. These data belong to a study of blood T cell repertoires in COVID-19. On the study more broadly: From the United States, Italy and Spain came samples of acute and convalescent COVID-19.

In the original analysis: Reference gene primer amplification yielded estimated nucleated cell counts. Sequencing was performed with immunoSEQ multiplex PCR; in TCRdb, only in-frame clones are kept and a portion is missing. V and J calls and clone size are given by that table; D and trimming were obtained from the DNA. The sample lists a few hundred thousand clones, almost 90% occurring once. This rearrangement joins TRBV18 to TRBJ2-1; 7 bases fit TRBD1. The material sequenced was peripheral blood. The clonotype comes from a woman in her forties with COVID-19, enrolled during active disease. The CDR3 DNA reads TGTGCCAGCTCACCGGACAGGTCTGATGAGCAGTTCTTC. This sequence encodes CASSPDRSDEQFF.